Below, 7 T cell receptor beta chains from the same sample are listed, as sequenced in a study of shared clonotypes between healthy human individuals. Sequencing used immunoSEQ multiplex PCR; TCRdb keeps in-frame clones, though not all of them. The data contain over a million clones, under 80% of them singletons. The sample comprised memory CD4+ T cells sorted from blood. Subset in this sample: CD45RA-negative fraction. Every receptor here comes from a man aged 18 to 35 in good health.

This rearrangement joins TRBV25-1 to TRBJ2-1, with 13 bases that match TRBD2. Germline CDR1 MGHDK, CDR2 SYGVNS. The junction had 1 base not matched to a gene; V was cut back by 6 bases and J by 8 bases. The CDR3 totals 13 residues. The CDR3 region is CASRTSGGYEQFF. CDR3 nucleotide sequence: TGTGCCAGCAGGACTAGCGGGGGGTATGAGCAGTTCTTC.

The chain carries TRBV10-3 and TRBJ2-4, with TRBD2 matching over 9 bases. The V gene end was trimmed by 0 bases and the J gene end by 5 bases; junction bases not matched to a gene: 5. The CDR3 runs to 16 residues. Germline CDR1 is ENHRY and CDR2 is SYGVKD. The CDR3: CAISESFSGSQNIQYF. The DNA of the CDR3 is TGTGCCATCAGTGAGTCGTTTAGCGGGAGCCAAAACATTCAGTACTTC.

The chain carries TRBV7-3 and TRBJ1-1; D gene uncertain. The CDR3 totals 13 residues. Germline V lookup: CDR1 SGHTA, CDR2 FQGTGA. The V gene lost 5 bases and the J gene lost 2 bases, with 9 bases spanning the gap. This CDR3 is CASSQQRNTEAFF. The CDR3 DNA reads as TGTGCCAGCAGCCAACAGAGAAACACTGAAGCTTTCTTT.

This clone was seen once. Distinct nucleotide sequences in the sample also encode this CDR3. V is TRBV4-3 and J is TRBJ2-5, with D possibly being TRBD1 or TRBD2 (6 bases each). This CDR3 has 19 residues. Trimming left V 0 bases short and J 7 bases short, with 27 bases between. CDR1 is LGHNA, CDR2 YSLEER, per germline. The CDR3 protein is CASSQDGGLAGGITGTQYF. CDR3 DNA sequence: TGCGCCAGCAGCCAAGATGGGGGGCTAGCCGGAGGGATAACAGGGACCCAGTACTTC.

The chain carries TRBV5-1 and TRBJ2-1; 8 nucleotides align to TRBD1. Trimming at V came to 3 bases and at J to 5 bases, leaving 7 bases not matched to a gene. From germline, CDR1 is SGHRS and CDR2 YFSETQ. This CDR3 has 15 amino acids. The CDR3 region has the DNA TGCGCCAGCAGCTCGTTCACAGGGGGGAACAATGAGCAGTTCTTC. It codes for CASSSFTGGNNEQFF. The complete variable domain, with remaining parts taken from reference TRBV5-1 and TRBJ2-1, reads KAGVTQTPRYLIKTRGQQVTLSCSPISGHRSVSWYQQTPGQGLQFLFEYFSETQRNKGNFPGRFSGRQFSNSRSEMNVSTLELGDSALYLCASSSFTGGNNEQFFGPGTRLTVL.

The V gene is TRBV2, the J gene TRBJ2-1, with TRBD2 identical over 10 bases. The CDR3 is made up of 15 amino acids. V trimming: 4 bases; J trimming: 6 bases; junction bases outside the gene matches: 6. CDR1 is SNHLY, CDR2 FYNNEI, per germline. CDR3 sequence (DNA): TGTGCCAGCAGTGTGGATAGGACTAGCGGCAATGAGCAGTTCTTC. It encodes CASSVDRTSGNEQFF.

The chain joins TRBV5-1 to TRBJ1-1, with a tentative D call TRBD1 (5 bases). Germline V gene sequence: CDR1 SGHRS, CDR2 YFSETQ. This CDR3 has 14 residues. Trimming took 6 bases from V and 1 from J, leaving 13 bases between them. The CDR3 region has the DNA TGCGCCAGCATTCAGGACAACAAGAACACTGAAGCTTTCTTT. Its protein is CASIQDNKNTEAFF.